The 11 T cell receptor beta chains below come from one sample, sequenced in a study of CD8+CD57+ T cells in acquired aplastic anemia. The TCR beta profiling, which covered VDJ combination and CDR3 sequence, was carried out using genomic DNA as the template. One entry per CDR3 protein, called by TCRdb with MiXCR from the reads. Of some 150,000 distinct CDR3 sequences listed, roughly two thirds are singletons. Selection for sequencing was limited to patients who had shown CD8+CD57+ cell expansion by flow cytometry. The sequenced sample was sorted CD4+, CD8+, or CD8+CD57+ T cells (not recorded which) from PBMCs. All receptors come from a human donor with aplastic anemia.

J is TRBJ2-5 and V is TRBV7-9; tentative D call: TRBD1 (7 bases). The J call may be wrong; the DNA end is better matched by TRBJ2-1. Per the germline V gene, CDR1 is SEHNR and CDR2 is FQNEAQ (reference sequence). The CDR3 is 16 residues long. Written as DNA, the CDR3 is TGTGCCAGCAGCTCCGCGTCAGGGGGAGGCTACAATGAGCAGTTCTTC. Its translation: CASSSASGGGYNEQFF.

V and J are TRBV9 and TRBJ1-2; D unclear. The CDR3 runs 14 residues. Trimming took 3 bases from V and 4 from J, leaving 13 bases between them. Germline V gene data show CDR1 as SGDLS and CDR2 as YYNGEE. CDR3 in DNA: TGTGCCAGCAGCGGAACGGAGACTTCCTATGGCTACACCTTC. It translates to CASSGTETSYGYTF. Complete variable domain (other parts from reference TRBV9 and TRBJ1-2): DSGVTQTPKHLITATGQRVTLRCSPRSGDLSVYWYQQSLDQGLQFLIQYYNGEERAKGNILERFSAQQFPDLHSELNLSSLELGDSALYFCASSGTETSYGYTFGSGTRLTVV.

This chain uses TRBV19 with TRBJ1-6; D is undetermined. V lost 2 bases, J lost 8 bases, and 7 bases lay in between. From germline, CDR1 is LNHDA and CDR2 SQIVND (reference sequence). The CDR3 is 13 amino acids. Here the CDR3 reads CASSINGDSPLHF. CDR3 DNA sequence: TGTGCCAGTAGTATAAACGGCGATTCACCCCTCCACTTT.

The V call is TRBV6-4, the J call TRBJ2-5; D is undetermined. Germline lookup yields CDR1 MRHNA and CDR2 SNTAGT. V was shortened by 2 bases and J by 9 bases, with 16 bases between the two germline ends. This CDR3 is 14 amino acids long. Here the CDR3 reads CASSDAFGNQPQYF. In nucleotides, the CDR3 is TGTGCCAGCAGTGACGCATTCGGCAATCAGCCCCAGTACTTC.

The gene calls are TRBV24-1 and TRBJ2-1; 14 nucleotides match TRBD2. Germline assignment: CDR1 KGHDR and CDR2 SFDVKD. The J segment lost 5 bases and the V segment lost 5 bases, leaving 7 bases of the junction unmatched. This CDR3 is built from 17 residues. CDR3 amino acids: CATSGGGTSGRDNEQFF. The DNA of the CDR3 is TGTGCCACCAGTGGCGGAGGGACTAGCGGGAGAGACAATGAGCAGTTCTTC.

The V and J genes are TRBV7-9 and TRBJ1-2, with 7 bases that match TRBD1. Germline V gives CDR1 SEHNR, CDR2 FQNEAQ (reference sequence). The J segment lost 7 bases and the V segment lost 5 bases, leaving 7 bases of the junction unmatched. The CDR3 covers 13 residues. The CDR3 region is CASSTTGASGYTF. In DNA, the CDR3 is TGTGCCAGCAGCACAACAGGGGCGAGTGGCTACACCTTC.

For this clonotype: The junction differs from germline at one of its ends, possibly a read error. The chain combines TRBV14 with TRBJ2-1; the match to TRBD2 covers 14 bases. Per germline, CDR1 SGHDN and CDR2 FVKESK. There are 19 residues in the CDR3. The CDR3 sequence is CASSQESWTSGGPYNEQSF. CDR3 coding DNA: TGTGCCAGCAGCCAAGAATCATGGACTAGCGGGGGGCCCTACAATGAGCAGTCCTTC.

This clonotype was seen a handful of times. V and J are TRBV20-1 and TRBJ2-5; D call uncertain. V gave up 3 bases and J gave up 1 base, with 3 bases separating them. The CDR3 is 11 amino acids. Germline V gene data show CDR1 as DFQATT and CDR2 as SNEGSKA (reference sequence). The CDR3: CSASLQETQYF. CDR3 in DNA: TGCAGTGCTAGCCTCCAAGAGACCCAGTACTTC.

Many counts were recorded for this clonotype. This chain joins TRBV6-4 and TRBJ1-6; D remains ambiguous. CDR3 length equals 13 residues. V lost 0 bases and J lost 11, with 8 bases in between. Germline CDR1 reads MRHNA; CDR2 reads SNTAGT. The CDR3 here is CASSDSDGAPLHF. CDR3 nucleotides: TGTGCCAGCAGTGACTCAGACGGGGCACCCCTCCACTTT.

The genes are TRBV4-2 and TRBJ1-1; D is uncertain. There are 13 residues in the CDR3. Germline lookup yields CDR1 LGHNA and CDR2 YNFKEQ. Trimming took 0 bases from V and 0 from J, leaving 2 bases between them. The CDR3 sequence is CASSQEVNTEAFF. Written as DNA, the CDR3 is TGTGCCAGCAGCCAAGAGGTGAACACTGAAGCTTTCTTT.

In this sample, this clonotype turned up a few times. This sequence joins TRBV5-1 and TRBJ1-2; D is perhaps TRBD1 (6 bases). The CDR3 runs 13 residues. V lost 7 bases and J lost 4, with 14 bases in between. Germline V CDR1 and CDR2: SGHRS, YFSETQ. The CDR3 DNA follows: TGCGCCAGCGGGGACAAGGGGCGCTATGGCTACACCTTC. Protein product: CASGDKGRYGYTF.